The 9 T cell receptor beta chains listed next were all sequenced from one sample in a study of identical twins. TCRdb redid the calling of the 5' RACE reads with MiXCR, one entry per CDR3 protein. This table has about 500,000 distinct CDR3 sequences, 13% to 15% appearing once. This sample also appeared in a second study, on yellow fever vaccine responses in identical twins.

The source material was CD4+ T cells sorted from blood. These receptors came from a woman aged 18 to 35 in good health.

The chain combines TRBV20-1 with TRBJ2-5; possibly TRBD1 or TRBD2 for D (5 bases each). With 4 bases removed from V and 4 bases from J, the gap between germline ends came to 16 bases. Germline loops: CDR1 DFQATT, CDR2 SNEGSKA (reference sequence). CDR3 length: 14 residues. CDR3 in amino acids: CSAMPGSGGETQYF. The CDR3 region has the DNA TGCAGTGCTATGCCGGGGAGTGGGGGAGAGACCCAGTACTTC.

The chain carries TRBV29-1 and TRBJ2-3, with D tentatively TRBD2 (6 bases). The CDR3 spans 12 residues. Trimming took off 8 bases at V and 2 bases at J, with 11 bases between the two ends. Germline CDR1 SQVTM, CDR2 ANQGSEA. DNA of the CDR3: TGCAGCTTGGAGGGGTACACAGATACGCAGTATTTT. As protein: CSLEGYTDTQYF.

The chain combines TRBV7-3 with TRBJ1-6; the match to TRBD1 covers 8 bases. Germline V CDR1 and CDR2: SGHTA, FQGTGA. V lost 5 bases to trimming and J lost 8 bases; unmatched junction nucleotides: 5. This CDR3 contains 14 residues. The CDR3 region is CASSPGQGHSPLHF. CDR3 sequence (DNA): TGTGCCAGCAGCCCCGGACAGGGCCATTCACCCCTCCACTTT.

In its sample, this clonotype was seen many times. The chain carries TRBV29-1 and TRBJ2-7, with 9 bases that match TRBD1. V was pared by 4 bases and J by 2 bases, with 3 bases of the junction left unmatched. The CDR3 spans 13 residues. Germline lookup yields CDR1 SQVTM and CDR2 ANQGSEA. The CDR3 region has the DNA TGCAGCGTTGTAGGGACAGGGACCTACGAGCAGTACTTC. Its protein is CSVVGTGTYEQYF.

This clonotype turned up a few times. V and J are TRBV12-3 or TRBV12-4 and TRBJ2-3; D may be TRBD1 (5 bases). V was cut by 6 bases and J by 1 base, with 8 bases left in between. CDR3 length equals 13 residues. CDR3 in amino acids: CASREQGTDTQYF. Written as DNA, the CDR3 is TGTGCCAGCAGAGAACAGGGCACAGATACGCAGTATTTT.

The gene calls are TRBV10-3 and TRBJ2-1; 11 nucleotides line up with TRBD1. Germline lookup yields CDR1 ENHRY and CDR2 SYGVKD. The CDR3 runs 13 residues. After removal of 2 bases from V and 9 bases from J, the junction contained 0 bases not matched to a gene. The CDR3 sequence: CAISEGQGAEQFF. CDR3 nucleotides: TGTGCCATCAGTGAGGGACAGGGGGCTGAGCAGTTCTTC.

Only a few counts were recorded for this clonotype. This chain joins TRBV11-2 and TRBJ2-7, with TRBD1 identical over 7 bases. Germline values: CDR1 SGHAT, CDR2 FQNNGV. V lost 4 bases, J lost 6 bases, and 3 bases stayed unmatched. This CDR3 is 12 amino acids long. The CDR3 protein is CASSSHRGEQYF. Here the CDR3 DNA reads TGTGCCAGCAGCTCCCACAGGGGCGAGCAGTACTTC.

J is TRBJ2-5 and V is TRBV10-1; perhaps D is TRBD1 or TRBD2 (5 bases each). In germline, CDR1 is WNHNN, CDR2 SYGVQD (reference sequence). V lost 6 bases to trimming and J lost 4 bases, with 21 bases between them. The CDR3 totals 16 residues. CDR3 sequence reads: CASRATIGTMLETQYF. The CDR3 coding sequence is TGCGCCAGCAGAGCGACGATCGGGACGATGCTAGAGACCCAGTACTTC.

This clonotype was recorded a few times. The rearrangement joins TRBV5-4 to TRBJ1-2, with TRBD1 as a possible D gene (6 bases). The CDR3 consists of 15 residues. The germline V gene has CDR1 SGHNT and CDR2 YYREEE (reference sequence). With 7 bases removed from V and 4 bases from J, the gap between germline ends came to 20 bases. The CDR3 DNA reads TGTGCCAGCCGGGGGGCAGGAACCACCTCCTATGGCTACACCTTC. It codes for CASRGAGTTSYGYTF.